This T cell receptor beta chain stems from a study of a mutant IDH1 vaccine in newly diagnosed glioma (dated by TCRdb to about 2021). Describing the broader study: In the chemotherapy-containing groups, vaccination started alongside temozolomide cycles, whereas in patients who had radiotherapy alone it started 4-6 weeks after radiotherapy. Prior to enrollment, patients had been given standard therapy consisting of radiotherapy alone, temozolomide alone, or radiochemotherapy with temozolomide, with the combination given to most patients. Of the approximately 30 treated patients, roughly 62% were male and around 40% were female, and the mean age was 40.4 years. For exploratory analyses, 25 to 30 treated patients had longitudinal TCRB deep sequencing done wherever samples were available. The week-35 safety follow-up was designated visit V12, and the week-47 end of study was designated visit V13. Peripheral blood was drawn at six visits: V03 (baseline), V05, V07, V10, V12 and V13. On the study overall, not on this receptor specifically: The authors stated that sample limitations prevented analyses of patient blood samples from being reproduced. Across multiple MHC alleles, vaccine-induced immune responses were seen in 93.3% of patients. Pseudoprogression appeared unrelated to alterations in the top peripheral T cell clonotypes detected by TCRB sequencing. PBMC samples for TCRB deep sequencing were selected based on availability.

The sample's time point label, decoded: week 47, end of study. Each vaccine dose, consisting of 300 ug of a 20-mer mutant IDH1 peptide in Montanide, was administered subcutaneously with topical imiquimod. Across visits V03 through V10, patients got a total of eight vaccinations, given in weeks 1, 3, 5, 7, 11, 15, 19 and 23. Newly diagnosed WHO grade 3 or 4 IDH1-mutant astrocytomas showing loss of nuclear ATRX were present in the donors. The samples were drawn from NOA16, a multicentre, single-arm, open-label phase I trial in Germany that tested a mutant IDH1 peptide vaccine in humans for the first time. The DNeasy Blood and Tissue Kit was used to extract genomic DNA from EDTA blood for TCRB sequencing. CDR1 and CDR2, per the germline V gene (reference sequence), are LNHDA and SQIVND. V is reduced by 5 bases and J by 9 bases, leaving a spacing of 20 bases between them. Inclusive of the bounding cysteine and phenylalanine, the CDR3 is 16 residues long. Here the CDR3 DNA is all that survives: 48 bases in frame from base 1.

Worth noting for this clone: What antigen it recognizes has not been identified. Per-base quality was not reported, and no clone a single base away is much larger than it.

Receptor libraries were prepared by the immunoSEQ multiplex PCR assay. Following the manufacturer's protocol, the hsTCRB Kit was used to amplify rearranged TCR beta chain sequences. TCRB libraries were sequenced on an Illumina MiSeq. Per the source publication's procedure: Demultiplexing, trimming and gene mapping were performed with the kit vendor's proprietary platform. Here the immuneACCESS table is served through TCRdb, limited to in-frame sequences with V and J called. Missing clones are a known gap in these copies; in checked studies unresolved V genes cover under half, and the rest lacks a known reason. From that table come the V and J calls and clone size; the DNA was used to work out D and trimming. Within this sample are about 90,000 clones, with just under 90% of them counted one time only. Of the sample, approximately 0.8% is held by the ten largest clones.

The source material was PBMCs, sampled from a glioma patient whose treatment included an IDH1 peptide vaccine. The receptor comes from a woman aged 50 to 60 with glioma. Here the chain combines TRBV19 and TRBJ1-6, with no confident D gene call. The DNA sequence is TGTGCCAGTAGTGCTTTGATCCTAACCGAGCGTTCACCCCTCCACTTT. It is translated as CASSALILTERSPLHF. This CDR3, with the reference TRBV19 and TRBJ1-6 proteins standing in past its ends, gives the full variable domain DGGITQSPKYLFRKEGQNVTLSCEQNLNHDAMYWYRQDPGQGLRLIYYSQIVNDFQKGDIAEGYSVSREKKESFPLTVTSAQKNPTAFYLCASSALILTERSPLHFGNGTRLTVT.